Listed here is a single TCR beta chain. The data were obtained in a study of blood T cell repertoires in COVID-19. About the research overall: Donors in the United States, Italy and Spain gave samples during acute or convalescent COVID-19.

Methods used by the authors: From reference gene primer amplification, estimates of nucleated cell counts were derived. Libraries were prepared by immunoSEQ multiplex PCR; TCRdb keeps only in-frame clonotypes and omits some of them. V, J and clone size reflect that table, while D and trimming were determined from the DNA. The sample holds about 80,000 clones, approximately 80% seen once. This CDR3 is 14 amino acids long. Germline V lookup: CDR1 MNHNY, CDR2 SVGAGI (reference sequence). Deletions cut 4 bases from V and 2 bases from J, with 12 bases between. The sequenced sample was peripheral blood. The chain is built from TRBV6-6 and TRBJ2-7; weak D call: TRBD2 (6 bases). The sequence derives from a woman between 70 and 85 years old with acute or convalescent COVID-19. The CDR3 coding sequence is TGTGCCAGCAGTTTTTTTAGCGGTACCTACGAGCAGTACTTC. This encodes CASSFFSGTYEQYF.